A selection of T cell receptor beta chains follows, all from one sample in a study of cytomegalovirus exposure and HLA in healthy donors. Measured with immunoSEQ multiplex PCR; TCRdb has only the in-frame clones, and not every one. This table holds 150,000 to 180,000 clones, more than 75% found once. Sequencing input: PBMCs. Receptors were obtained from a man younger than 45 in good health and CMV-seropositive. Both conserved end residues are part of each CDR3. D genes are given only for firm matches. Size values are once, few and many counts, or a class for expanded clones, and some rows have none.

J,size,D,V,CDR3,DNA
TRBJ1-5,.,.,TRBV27,CASSSGLGQPQHF,TGTGCCAGCAGCTCAGGGCTGGGTCAGCCCCAGCATTTT
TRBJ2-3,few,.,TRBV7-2,CASSLSATGRIDTQYF,TGTGCCAGCAGCTTAAGCGCAACAGGGAGAATTGATACGCAGTATTTT
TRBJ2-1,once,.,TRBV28,CASSLFDGRGGYEQFF,TGTGCCAGCAGTTTATTTGACGGGCGAGGGGGATATGAGCAGTTCTTC
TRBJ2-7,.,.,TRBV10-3,CAISESSSYEQYF,TGTGCCATCAGTGAGTCGAGTTCCTACGAGCAGTACTTC
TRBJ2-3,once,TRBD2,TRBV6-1,CASSEWASGNTDTQYF,TGTGCCAGCAGTGAATGGGCTAGCGGGAACACAGATACGCAGTATTTT
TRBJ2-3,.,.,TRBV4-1,CASSQGGGTDTQYF,TGCGCCAGCAGCCAAGGGGGGGGCACAGATACGCAGTATTTT
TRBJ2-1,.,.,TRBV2,CASRLTGTYNEQFF,TGTGCCAGCAGGCTGACAGGTACCTACAATGAGCAGTTCTTC
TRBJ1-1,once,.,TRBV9,CASSVAGNTEAFF,TGTGCCAGCAGCGTAGCGGGGAACACTGAAGCTTTCTTT
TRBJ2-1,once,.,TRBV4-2,CASSQLRGGNEQFF,TGTGCCAGCAGCCAACTGAGGGGGGGAAATGAGCAGTTCTTC
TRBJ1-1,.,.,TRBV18,CASSRGGSNTEAFF,TGTGCCAGCTCACGAGGAGGGAGTAACACTGAAGCTTTCTTT
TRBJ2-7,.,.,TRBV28,CASSLPRGGYEQYF,TGTGCCAGCAGTTTACCCAGGGGTGGATACGAGCAGTACTTC
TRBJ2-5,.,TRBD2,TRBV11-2,CASSYGGSFSAQYF,TGTGCCAGCTCATACGGCGGGAGTTTTAGTGCCCAGTACTTC
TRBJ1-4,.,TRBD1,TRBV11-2,CASSLWGQLNEKLFF,TGTGCCAGCAGCTTATGGGGACAGCTAAATGAAAAACTGTTTTTT
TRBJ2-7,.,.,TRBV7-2,CASSLGYAGYEQYF,TGTGCCAGCAGCTTAGGGTACGCGGGTTACGAGCAGTACTTC
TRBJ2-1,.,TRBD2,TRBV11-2,CASSWTSGRALNEQFF,TGTGCCAGCAGTTGGACTAGCGGGAGGGCCCTCAATGAGCAGTTCTTC
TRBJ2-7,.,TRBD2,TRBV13,CASSSRTSGSYEQYF,TGTGCCAGCAGCTCTCGGACTAGCGGTAGTTACGAGCAGTACTTC
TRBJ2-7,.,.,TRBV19,CASSSNLGRTAYEQYF,TGTGCCAGTAGTTCAAACCTCGGGAGGACAGCCTACGAGCAGTACTTC
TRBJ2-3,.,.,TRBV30,CAWSVLGDTQYF,TGTGCCTGGAGTGTACTCGGAGATACGCAGTATTTT
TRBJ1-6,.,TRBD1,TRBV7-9,CASRPGTGISSYNSPLHF,TGTGCCAGCAGACCTGGGACAGGGATCAGCTCCTATAATTCACCCCTCCACTTT
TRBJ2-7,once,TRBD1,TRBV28,CASSRDRDLSYEQYF,TGTGCCAGCAGTCGAGACAGGGACCTCTCCTACGAGCAGTACTTC
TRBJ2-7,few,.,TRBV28,CASSPPSTHEQYF,TGTGCCAGCAGTCCTCCTAGTACCCACGAGCAGTACTTC
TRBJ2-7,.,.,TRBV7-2,CASSSQRGSAYEQYF,TGTGCCAGCAGCTCACAACGGGGGTCCGCCTACGAGCAGTACTTC
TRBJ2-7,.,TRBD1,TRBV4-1,CASSQDRDSEQYF,TGCGCCAGCAGCCAAGACCGGGACAGCGAGCAGTACTTC
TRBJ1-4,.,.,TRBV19,CASSPGSTSNEKLFF,TGTGCCAGTAGTCCCGGTAGTACGAGTAATGAAAAACTGTTTTTT
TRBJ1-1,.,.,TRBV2,CASSMTGPSEAFF,TGTGCCAGCAGTATGACAGGCCCCAGCGAAGCTTTCTTT
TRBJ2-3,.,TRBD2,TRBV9,CASSGGGNAIDTQYF,TGTGCCAGCAGCGGGGGGGGGAACGCCATAGATACGCAGTATTTT
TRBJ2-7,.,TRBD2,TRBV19,CASRSGLAPTYEQYF,TGTGCCAGTAGGTCTGGACTAGCGCCCACCTACGAGCAGTACTTC